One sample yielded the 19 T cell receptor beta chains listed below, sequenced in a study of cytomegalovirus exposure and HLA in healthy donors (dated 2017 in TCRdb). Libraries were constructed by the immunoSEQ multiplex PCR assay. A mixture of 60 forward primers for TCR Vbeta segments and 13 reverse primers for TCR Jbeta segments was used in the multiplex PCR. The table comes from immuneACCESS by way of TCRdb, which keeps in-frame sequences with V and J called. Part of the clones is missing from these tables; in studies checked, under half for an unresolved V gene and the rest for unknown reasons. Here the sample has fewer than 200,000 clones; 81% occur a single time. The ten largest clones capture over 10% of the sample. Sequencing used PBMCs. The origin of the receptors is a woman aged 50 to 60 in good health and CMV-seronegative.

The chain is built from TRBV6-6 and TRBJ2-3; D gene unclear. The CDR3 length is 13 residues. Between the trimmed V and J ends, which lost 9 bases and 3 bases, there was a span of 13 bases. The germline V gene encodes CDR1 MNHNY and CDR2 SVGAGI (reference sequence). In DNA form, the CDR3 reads TGTGCCAGTAGAGCGTTTATTACAGATACGCAGTATTTT. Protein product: CASRAFITDTQYF.

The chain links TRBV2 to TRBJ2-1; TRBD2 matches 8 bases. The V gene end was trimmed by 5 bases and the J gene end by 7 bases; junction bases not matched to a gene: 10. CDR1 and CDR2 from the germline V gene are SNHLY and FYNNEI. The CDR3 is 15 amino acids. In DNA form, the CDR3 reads TGTGCCAGCAGTCCGGGGACTAGTCGGGGGAATGAGCAGTTCTTC. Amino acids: CASSPGTSRGNEQFF.

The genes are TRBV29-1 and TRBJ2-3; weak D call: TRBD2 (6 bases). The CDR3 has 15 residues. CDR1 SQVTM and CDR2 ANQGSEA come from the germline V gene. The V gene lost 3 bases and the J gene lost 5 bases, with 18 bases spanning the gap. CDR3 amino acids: CSVEWGLTAQDTQYF. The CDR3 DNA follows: TGCAGCGTTGAGTGGGGACTGACCGCACAAGATACGCAGTATTTT.

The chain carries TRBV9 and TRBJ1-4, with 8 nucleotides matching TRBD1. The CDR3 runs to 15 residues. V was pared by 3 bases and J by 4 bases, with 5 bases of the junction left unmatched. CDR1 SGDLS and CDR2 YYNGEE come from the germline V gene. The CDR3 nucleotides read TGTGCCAGCAGCGGAACAGGGGGTTTTAATGAAAAACTGTTTTTT. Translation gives CASSGTGGFNEKLFF.

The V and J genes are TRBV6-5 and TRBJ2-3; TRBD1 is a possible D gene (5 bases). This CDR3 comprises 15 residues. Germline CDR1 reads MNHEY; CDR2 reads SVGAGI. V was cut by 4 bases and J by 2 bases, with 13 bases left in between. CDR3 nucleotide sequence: TGTGCCAGCAGTTTGGGGCGAGGAAACACAGATACGCAGTATTTT. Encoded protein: CASSLGRGNTDTQYF.

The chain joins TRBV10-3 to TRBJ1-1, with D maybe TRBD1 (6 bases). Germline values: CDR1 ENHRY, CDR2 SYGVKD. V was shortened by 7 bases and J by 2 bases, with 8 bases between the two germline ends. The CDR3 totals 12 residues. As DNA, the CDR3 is TGTGCCATCACAGGGGACAACACTGAAGCTTTCTTT. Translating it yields CAITGDNTEAFF.

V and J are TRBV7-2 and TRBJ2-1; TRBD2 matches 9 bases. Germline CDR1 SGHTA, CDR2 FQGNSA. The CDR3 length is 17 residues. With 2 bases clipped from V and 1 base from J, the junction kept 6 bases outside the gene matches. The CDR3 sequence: CASSLRGGVSSYNEQFF. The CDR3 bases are TGTGCCAGCAGCTTACGCGGGGGGGTCTCATCCTACAATGAGCAGTTCTTC.

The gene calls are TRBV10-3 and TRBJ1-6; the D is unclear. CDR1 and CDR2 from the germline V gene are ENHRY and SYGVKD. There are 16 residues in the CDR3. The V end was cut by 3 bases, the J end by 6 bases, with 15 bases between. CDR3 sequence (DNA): TGTGCCATCAGTGAAAATATACAAACGGGTAATTCACCCCTCCACTTT. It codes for CAISENIQTGNSPLHF.

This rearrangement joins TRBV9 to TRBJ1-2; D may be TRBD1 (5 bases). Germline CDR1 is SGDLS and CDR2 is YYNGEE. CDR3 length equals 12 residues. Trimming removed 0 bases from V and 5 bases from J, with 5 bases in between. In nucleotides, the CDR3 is TGTGCCAGCAGCGTAGAGGGGTATGGCTACACCTTC. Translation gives CASSVEGYGYTF.

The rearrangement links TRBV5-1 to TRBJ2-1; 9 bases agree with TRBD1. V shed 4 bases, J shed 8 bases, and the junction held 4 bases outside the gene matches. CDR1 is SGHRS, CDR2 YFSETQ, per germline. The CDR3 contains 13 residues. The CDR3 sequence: CASSRTGDHEQFF. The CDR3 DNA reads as TGCGCCAGCAGCCGGACAGGGGATCATGAGCAGTTCTTC. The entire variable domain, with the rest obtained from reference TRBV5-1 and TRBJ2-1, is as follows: KAGVTQTPRYLIKTRGQQVTLSCSPISGHRSVSWYQQTPGQGLQFLFEYFSETQRNKGNFPGRFSGRQFSNSRSEMNVSTLELGDSALYLCASSRTGDHEQFFGPGTRLTVL.

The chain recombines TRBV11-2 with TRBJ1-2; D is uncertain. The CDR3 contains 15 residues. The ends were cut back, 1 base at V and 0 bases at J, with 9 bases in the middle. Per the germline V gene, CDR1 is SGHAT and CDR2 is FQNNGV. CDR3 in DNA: TGTGCCAGCAGCTTAGGGTCAGAAACTAACTATGGCTACACCTTC. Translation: CASSLGSETNYGYTF.

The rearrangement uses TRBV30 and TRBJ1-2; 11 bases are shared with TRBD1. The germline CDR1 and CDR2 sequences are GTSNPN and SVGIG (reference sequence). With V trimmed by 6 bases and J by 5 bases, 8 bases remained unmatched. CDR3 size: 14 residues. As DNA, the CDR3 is TGTGCCTGTCAGGGACAGGGGGTTAGGTATGGCTACACCTTC. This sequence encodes CACQGQGVRYGYTF.

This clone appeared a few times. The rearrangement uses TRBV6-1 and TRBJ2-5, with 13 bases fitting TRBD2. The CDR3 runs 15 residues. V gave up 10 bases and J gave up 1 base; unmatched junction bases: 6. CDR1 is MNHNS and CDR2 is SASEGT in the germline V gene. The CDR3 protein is CAIGGTSGAQETQYF. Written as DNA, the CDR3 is TGTGCCATCGGAGGGACTAGCGGGGCCCAAGAGACCCAGTACTTC.

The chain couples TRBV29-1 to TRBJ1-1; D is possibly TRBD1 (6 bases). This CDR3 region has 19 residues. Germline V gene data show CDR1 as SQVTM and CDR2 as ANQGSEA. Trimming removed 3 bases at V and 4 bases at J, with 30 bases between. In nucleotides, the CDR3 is TGCAGCGTTGACGCAATCCGTAGGCAGGGGAAATCTATTGGCACTGAAGCTTTCTTT. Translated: CSVDAIRRQGKSIGTEAFF.

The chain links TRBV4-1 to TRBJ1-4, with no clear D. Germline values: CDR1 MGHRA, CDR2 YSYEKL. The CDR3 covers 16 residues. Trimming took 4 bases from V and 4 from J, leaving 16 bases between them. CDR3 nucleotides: TGCGCCAGCAGCCTTCGAACCGCGGTGCTTAATGAAAAACTGTTTTTT. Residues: CASSLRTAVLNEKLFF.

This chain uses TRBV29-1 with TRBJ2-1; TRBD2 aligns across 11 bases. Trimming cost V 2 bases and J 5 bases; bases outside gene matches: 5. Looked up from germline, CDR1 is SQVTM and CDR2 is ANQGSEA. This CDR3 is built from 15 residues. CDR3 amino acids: CSVELTSGGDNEQFF. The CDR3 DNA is TGCAGCGTTGAATTAACTAGCGGGGGAGACAATGAGCAGTTCTTC.

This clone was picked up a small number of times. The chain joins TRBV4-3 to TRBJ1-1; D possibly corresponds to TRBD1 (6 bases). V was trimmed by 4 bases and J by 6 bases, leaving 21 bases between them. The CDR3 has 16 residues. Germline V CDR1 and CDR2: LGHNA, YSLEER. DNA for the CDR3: TGCGCCAGCAGCCCGACCCCATGGGACACCAAGCCTGAAGCTTTCTTT. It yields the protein CASSPTPWDTKPEAFF.

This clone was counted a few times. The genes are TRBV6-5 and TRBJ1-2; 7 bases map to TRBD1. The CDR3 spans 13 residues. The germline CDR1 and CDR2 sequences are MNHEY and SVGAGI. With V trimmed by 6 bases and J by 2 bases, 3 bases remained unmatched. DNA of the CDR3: TGTGCCAGCAGACCGGGACAGAACTATGGCTACACCTTC. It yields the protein CASRPGQNYGYTF.

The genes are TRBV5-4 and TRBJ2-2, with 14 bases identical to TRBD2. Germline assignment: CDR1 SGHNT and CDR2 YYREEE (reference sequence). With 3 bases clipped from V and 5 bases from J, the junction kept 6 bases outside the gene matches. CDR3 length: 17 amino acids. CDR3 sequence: CASSSNRLAGGTGELFF. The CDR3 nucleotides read TGTGCCAGCAGCTCTAACCGACTAGCGGGGGGGACCGGGGAGCTGTTTTTT.